This is a list of T cell receptor beta chains from one sample in a study of cytomegalovirus exposure and HLA in healthy donors. Some clones are missing from TCRdb's copy, which holds only in-frame ones; the method was immunoSEQ multiplex PCR. The sample contains a few hundred thousand clones, approximately 84% of which appear only once. Sequencing was performed on PBMCs. The receptors stem from a woman in her forties in good health and CMV-seronegative. Each CDR3 is given with its conserved first and last residue. A D gene is named only where the DNA matches it firmly. Rows give clone size only sometimes, using once, few, many, or a class for an expanded clone.

V: TRBV9; J: TRBJ1-3; D: .; size: once; length: 14; CDR3: CASSVDGSGNTIYF; DNA: TGTGCCAGCAGCGTAGACGGGTCTGGAAACACCATATATTTT
V: TRBV27; J: TRBJ1-2; D: TRBD1; size: .; length: 14; CDR3: CASSFAGGGGGYTF; DNA: TGTGCCAGCAGTTTCGCAGGGGGCGGCGGTGGCTACACCTTC
V: TRBV10-3; J: TRBJ2-3; D: TRBD2; size: .; length: 17; CDR3: CAISEGKGTSGTDTQYF; DNA: TGTGCCATCAGTGAGGGGAAAGGGACTAGCGGCACAGATACGCAGTATTTT
V: TRBV19; J: TRBJ2-2; D: TRBD1; size: .; length: 14; CDR3: CAILDRENTGELFF; DNA: TGTGCCATATTGGACAGGGAAAACACCGGGGAGCTGTTTTTT
V: TRBV6-5; J: TRBJ2-7; D: TRBD1; size: .; length: 15; CDR3: CASSKPGQGRYEQYF; DNA: TGTGCCAGCAGCAAACCGGGACAGGGGAGGTACGAGCAGTACTTC
V: TRBV5-6; J: TRBJ1-4; D: .; size: .; length: 15; CDR3: CASSTIDFADEKLFF; DNA: TGTGCCAGCAGCACAATCGACTTCGCAGACGAAAAACTGTTTTTT
V: TRBV5-4; J: TRBJ1-2; D: .; size: .; length: 12; CDR3: CASSTGNYGYTF; DNA: TGTGCCAGCAGCACAGGGAACTATGGCTACACCTTC
V: TRBV19; J: TRBJ2-1; D: .; size: .; length: 12; CDR3: CASSLQWNEQFF; DNA: TGTGCCAGTAGTTTACAGTGGAATGAGCAGTTCTTC
V: TRBV5-6; J: TRBJ2-7; D: .; size: .; length: 17; CDR3: CASSLFRVGAHGYEQYF; DNA: TGTGCCAGCAGCTTGTTTCGTGTGGGGGCCCACGGCTACGAGCAGTACTTC
V: TRBV7-2; J: TRBJ1-2; D: .; size: .; length: 12; CDR3: CASSAGVRGYTF; DNA: TGTGCCAGCAGCGCGGGCGTGAGGGGCTACACCTTC
V: TRBV11-2; J: TRBJ2-3; D: .; size: .; length: 15; CDR3: CASSLEGGVVDTQYF; DNA: TGTGCCAGCAGCCTAGAGGGCGGGGTGGTAGATACGCAGTATTTT
V: TRBV7-9; J: TRBJ2-1; D: .; size: .; length: 14; CDR3: CASSQYSSYNEQFF; DNA: TGTGCCAGCAGCCAATATAGCTCCTACAATGAGCAGTTCTTC
V: TRBV2; J: TRBJ1-2; D: .; size: .; length: 14; CDR3: CASSDGGDYYGYTF; DNA: TGTGCCAGCAGTGATGGTGGTGACTACTATGGCTACACCTTC
V: TRBV11-2; J: TRBJ1-6; D: TRBD1; size: .; length: 17; CDR3: CASRAPGQWAYNSPLHF; DNA: TGTGCCAGCAGGGCCCCGGGACAGTGGGCCTATAATTCACCCCTCCACTTT
V: TRBV15; J: TRBJ1-2; D: .; size: .; length: 14; CDR3: CATRESGTNYGYTF; DNA: TGTGCCACCAGGGAGAGCGGGACTAACTATGGCTACACCTTC
V: TRBV7-2; J: TRBJ2-7; D: .; size: .; length: 13; CDR3: CASSLPSSYEQYF; DNA: TGTGCCAGCAGCTTACCTAGCTCCTACGAGCAGTACTTC
V: TRBV30; J: TRBJ2-7; D: TRBD1; size: .; length: 15; CDR3: CAWSDPGRGQLEQYF; DNA: TGTGCCTGGAGTGACCCGGGCAGGGGGCAACTCGAGCAGTACTTC
V: TRBV13; J: TRBJ2-7; D: TRBD1; size: .; length: 14; CDR3: CASSPVDRPYEQYF; DNA: TGTGCCAGCAGCCCCGTGGACAGGCCCTACGAGCAGTACTTC
V: TRBV10-3; J: TRBJ2-7; D: TRBD2; size: few; length: 18; CDR3: CAISESETSGGAPYEQYF; DNA: TGTGCCATCAGTGAAAGTGAGACTAGCGGGGGGGCCCCCTACGAGCAGTACTTC
V: TRBV6-5; J: TRBJ1-4; D: .; size: .; length: 14; CDR3: CASSPTGSSEKLFF; DNA: TGTGCCAGCAGTCCGACAGGCTCCAGTGAAAAACTGTTTTTT
V: TRBV25-1; J: TRBJ1-5; D: .; size: .; length: 15; CDR3: CASSEGVAGLQPQHF; DNA: TGTGCCAGCAGTGAAGGGGTGGCAGGGCTTCAGCCCCAGCATTTT
V: TRBV7-9; J: TRBJ2-2; D: .; size: .; length: 14; CDR3: CASSLARYTGELFF; DNA: TGTGCCAGCAGCTTAGCACGGTACACCGGGGAGCTGTTTTTT
V: TRBV7-8; J: TRBJ1-2; D: .; size: .; length: 15; CDR3: CASSLTGQTYYGYTF; DNA: TGTGCCAGCAGCTTAACGGGACAAACCTACTATGGCTACACCTTC
V: TRBV5-1; J: TRBJ2-7; D: .; size: .; length: 16; CDR3: CASSLLGGGTPVEQYF; DNA: TGCGCCAGCAGCTTGCTCGGAGGAGGGACGCCGGTAGAGCAGTACTTC
V: TRBV15; J: TRBJ1-2; D: .; size: .; length: 13; CDR3: CATSSQALGGYTF; DNA: TGTGCCACCAGCAGCCAGGCTTTGGGTGGCTACACCTTC
V: TRBV30; J: TRBJ2-7; D: TRBD1; size: .; length: 13; CDR3: CAWMDRGPYEQYF; DNA: TGTGCCTGGATGGACAGGGGCCCCTACGAGCAGTACTTC
V: TRBV4-1; J: TRBJ1-3; D: .; size: once; length: 16; CDR3: CASSQEGGDRGNTIYF; DNA: TGCGCCAGCAGCCAAGAAGGAGGGGACCGGGGAAACACCATATATTTT
V: TRBV6-1; J: TRBJ2-5; D: .; size: .; length: 13; CDR3: CASRETLGRQQYF; DNA: TGTGCCAGCAGGGAAACCCTGGGCAGGCAGCAGTACTTC
V: TRBV7-9; J: TRBJ2-1; D: TRBD1; size: once; length: 12; CDR3: CAGQGDDNEQFF; DNA: TGTGCCGGACAGGGGGACGACAATGAGCAGTTCTTC
V: TRBV28; J: TRBJ1-6; D: .; size: .; length: 13; CDR3: CASREDTNSPLHF; DNA: TGTGCCAGCAGAGAGGACACCAATTCACCCCTCCACTTT
V: TRBV4-3; J: TRBJ2-3; D: .; size: .; length: 14; CDR3: CASSHTGVPDTQYF; DNA: TGCGCCAGCAGCCACACCGGGGTTCCAGATACGCAGTATTTT
V: TRBV4-1; J: TRBJ2-7; D: .; size: few; length: 14; CDR3: CASSQADTGYEQYF; DNA: TGCGCCAGCAGCCAAGCGGACACCGGCTACGAGCAGTACTTC
V: TRBV6-1; J: TRBJ2-1; D: .; size: .; length: 16; CDR3: CASSEMPGVTHNEQFF; DNA: TGTGCCAGCAGTGAAATGCCGGGGGTTACCCACAATGAGCAGTTCTTC
V: TRBV7-8; J: TRBJ2-7; D: TRBD1; size: .; length: 16; CDR3: CASSSRAQGVSYEQYF; DNA: TGTGCCAGCAGCTCCAGGGCGCAGGGGGTTTCCTACGAGCAGTACTTC
V: TRBV19; J: TRBJ1-5; D: .; size: .; length: 16; CDR3: CATKGEGEAGYRPQHF; DNA: TGTGCCACCAAGGGGGAAGGTGAGGCAGGGTACAGGCCCCAGCATTTT
V: TRBV4-2; J: TRBJ2-1; D: .; size: few; length: 13; CDR3: CASSQEDTDEQFF; DNA: TGTGCCAGCAGCCAAGAAGACACCGATGAGCAGTTCTTC
V: TRBV7-9; J: TRBJ2-7; D: TRBD1; size: few; length: 17; CDR3: CSSSPPWRQGANYEQYF; DNA: TGTTCCAGCAGCCCCCCTTGGAGACAGGGGGCTAATTACGAGCAGTACTTC
V: TRBV6-1; J: TRBJ2-7; D: .; size: .; length: 15; CDR3: CASSPHGGISYEQYF; DNA: TGTGCCAGCAGTCCCCACGGCGGGATATCCTACGAGCAGTACTTC
V: TRBV2; J: TRBJ1-2; D: .; size: .; length: 14; CDR3: CASRDPGTPYGYTF; DNA: TGTGCCAGCAGGGACCCGGGAACCCCCTATGGCTACACCTTC